These 32 T cell receptor beta chains originate from one sample sequenced in a study of siplizumab effects on memory and regulatory T cells. This table comes from immunoSEQ multiplex PCR, and its TCRdb copy is limited to in-frame clones, with some not included. The sample lists some 97,000 clones; 90% to 95% were seen once. The sequencing sample was made of Tregs sorted from blood. Receptors were obtained from a human donor in good health.

The J gene is TRBJ2-3, the V gene TRBV27; D is ambiguous. This CDR3 contains 16 residues. Germline CDR1 and CDR2: MNHEY and SMNVEV (reference sequence). V gave up 4 bases and J gave up 0 bases, with 14 bases separating them. The CDR3 nucleotides read TGTGCCAGCAGTTCTAGGTTATTATCTAGCACAGATACGCAGTATTTT. It codes for CASSSRLLSSTDTQYF.

The V gene is TRBV28, the J gene TRBJ2-5; D is unclear. In germline, CDR1 is MDHEN, CDR2 SYDVKM. V lost 1 base and J 1 base, leaving 7 bases between the germline ends. The CDR3 extends over 14 amino acids. CDR3 amino acids: CASSLSAPQETQYF. For the CDR3, the DNA is TGTGCCAGCAGTTTATCGGCACCCCAAGAGACCCAGTACTTC.

The CDR3 is CASSPPEVGGNEQFF. The CDR3 coding sequence is TGTGCCAGCAGCCCTCCTGAGGTAGGTGGCAATGAGCAGTTCTTC. The V and J genes are TRBV21-1 and TRBJ2-1; no DNA check was done on the table's D call, TRBD2. TRBV21-1 is a pseudogene segment. The CDR3 totals 15 residues.

The chain combines TRBV2 with TRBJ2-5; D is possibly TRBD1 (7 bases). CDR3 size: 13 residues. Germline V gene sequence: CDR1 SNHLY, CDR2 FYNNEI. V lost 11 bases and J lost 3, with 16 bases in between. Here the CDR3 reads CALQEGAEETQYF. The DNA of the CDR3 is TGTGCCCTCCAGGAGGGGGCGGAAGAGACCCAGTACTTC.

This clone has only a few counts. The CDR3 here is CATKKGVSAFF. CDR3 sequence (DNA): TGTGCCACCAAAAAAGGGGTGTCGGCTTTCTTT. This chain connects TRBV6-5 to TRBJ1-1; a possible D gene is TRBD1 (5 bases). The germline V and J ends were trimmed by 10 bases and 11 bases, with 17 bases remaining between them. The length of the CDR3 is 11 residues. Germline CDR1 reads MNHEY; CDR2 reads SVGAGI.

Remarks on this clone: Other DNA sequences in the same sample also yield this CDR3. The chain is built from TRBV7-3 and TRBJ1-1; D may be TRBD1 (6 bases). V lost 6 bases, J lost 7 bases, and 21 bases lay in between. The germline gives CDR1 SGHTA, CDR2 FQGTGA. This CDR3 has 15 residues. CDR3 residues: CASSVSGVGLGEAFF. The CDR3 DNA reads TGTGCCAGCAGTGTTTCAGGGGTTGGACTCGGTGAAGCTTTCTTT. The full variable domain, completed using reference TRBV7-3 and TRBJ1-1, is GAGVSQTPSNKVTEKGKYVELRCDPISGHTALYWYRQSLGQGPEFLIYFQGTGAADDSGLPNDRFFAVRPEGSVSTLKIQRTERGDSAVYLCASSVSGVGLGEAFFGQGTRLTVV.

The V gene is TRBV19, the J gene TRBJ1-5; TRBD1 agrees at 9 bases. This CDR3 is built from 15 residues. V dropped 7 bases and J dropped 2; count of bases not matched to a gene: 6. Germline V gene sequence: CDR1 LNHDA, CDR2 SQIVND (reference sequence). For the CDR3, the DNA is TGTGCCAGTAAACAGGGGGCGCCGGGCAATCAGCCCCAGCATTTT. It is translated as CASKQGAPGNQPQHF.

This chain joins TRBV5-1 and TRBJ2-3, with TRBD1 matching 8 bases. Germline V gives CDR1 SGHRS, CDR2 YFSETQ. V was clipped by 6 bases and J by 3 bases; unmatched bases: 9. The CDR3 is 15 residues long. Here the CDR3 DNA reads TGCGCCAGCACATCGTGGACAGGGAGGACAGATACGCAGTATTTT. It yields the protein CASTSWTGRTDTQYF.

The J gene is TRBJ1-1, the V gene TRBV30; no reliable D call. Trimming took 3 bases from V and 8 from J, leaving 19 bases between them. This CDR3 region has 14 residues. Germline loops: CDR1 GTSNPN, CDR2 SVGIG (reference sequence). The CDR3: CAWRTTGWYGEAFF. CDR3 bases: TGTGCCTGGAGGACAACTGGGTGGTACGGCGAAGCTTTCTTT.

The rearrangement joins TRBV2 to TRBJ2-1; 9 nucleotides match TRBD2. The CDR3 has 14 amino acids. V was pared by 4 bases and J by 7 bases, with 5 bases of the junction left unmatched. Germline CDR1 is SNHLY and CDR2 is FYNNEI. The CDR3 sequence: CASSGGRAANEQFF. The CDR3 DNA sequence: TGTGCCAGCAGTGGCGGGAGGGCCGCAAATGAGCAGTTCTTC.

The V call is TRBV18, the J call TRBJ2-5; 8 nucleotides match TRBD2. Per the germline V gene, CDR1 is KGHSH and CDR2 is LQKENI. J gave up 5 bases and V 3 bases, and 5 bases lay outside the gene matches. The CDR3 consists of 14 residues. The CDR3 protein is CASSPGLAVETQYF. In nucleotides, the CDR3 is TGTGCCAGCTCACCTGGACTAGCTGTCGAGACCCAGTACTTC.

V gene TRBV4-1 combines with J gene TRBJ2-3; TRBD2 matches 8 bases. This CDR3 spans 15 amino acids. Looked up from germline, CDR1 is MGHRA and CDR2 is YSYEKL. Trimming at V came to 3 bases and at J to 6 bases, leaving 8 bases not matched to a gene. This CDR3 is CASSHVAGGPDTQYF. Written as DNA, the CDR3 is TGCGCCAGCAGCCATGTGGCGGGAGGCCCTGATACGCAGTATTTT.

The chain links TRBV5-4 to TRBJ1-2; D ambiguous. Trimming cost V 0 bases and J 7 bases, with 16 bases left between them. Germline CDR1 is SGHNT and CDR2 is YYREEE (reference sequence). The CDR3 totals 15 residues. The CDR3 protein is CASSLAPREFGGYTF. The CDR3 region has the DNA TGTGCCAGCAGCTTGGCCCCAAGGGAGTTCGGTGGCTACACCTTC.

The rearrangement links TRBV25-1 to TRBJ1-1; D possibly corresponds to TRBD1 (5 bases). The V and J ends lost 6 bases and 7 bases respectively, with 9 bases between them. Germline V lookup: CDR1 MGHDK, CDR2 SYGVNS. This CDR3 comprises 11 residues. The CDR3 is CASSRGLEAFF. Written as DNA, the CDR3 is TGTGCCAGCAGCCGGGGCCTTGAAGCTTTCTTT.

The chain employs TRBV28 and TRBJ1-2; D may be TRBD1 (5 bases). Trimming left V 10 bases short and J 5 bases short, with 23 bases between. From germline, CDR1 is MDHEN and CDR2 SYDVKM. The CDR3 consists of 15 residues. This CDR3 is CATLIGTQILYGYTF. CDR3 coding DNA: TGTGCCACCCTGATAGGGACCCAGATTTTATATGGCTACACCTTC.

This clone occurred once. This sequence joins TRBV5-1 and TRBJ2-7, with TRBD2 matching 9 bases. The CDR3 totals 16 residues. The ends lost 4 bases at V and 4 bases at J; junction bases unmatched: 12. Germline values: CDR1 SGHRS, CDR2 YFSETQ. The chain's CDR3 is CASSLFRIAGEYEQYF. The CDR3 DNA reads as TGCGCCAGCAGCCTGTTTCGAATAGCGGGAGAGTACGAGCAGTACTTC.

This clone appeared a single time. The V call is TRBV28, the J call TRBJ2-7; unclear D gene. Germline values: CDR1 MDHEN, CDR2 SYDVKM. The CDR3 extends over 12 amino acids. V lost 8 bases and J 0 bases, leaving 8 bases between the germline ends. For the CDR3, the DNA is TGTGCCAGCTTACACGGCTCCTACGAGCAGTACTTC. Encoded protein: CASLHGSYEQYF.

The chain combines TRBV30 with TRBJ2-7; weak D call: TRBD1 (7 bases). The CDR3 consists of 12 residues. Germline V lookup: CDR1 GTSNPN, CDR2 SVGIG (reference sequence). Trimming pared 3 bases from V and 6 bases from J, leaving 12 bases between. CDR3 residues: CAWSRGEREQYF. CDR3 nucleotide sequence: TGTGCCTGGAGCAGGGGGGAGCGCGAGCAGTACTTC.

The sample holds one count of this clone. V usage is TRBV7-8 and J usage is TRBJ2-3; 7 positions agree with TRBD2. Germline V gene sequence: CDR1 SGHVS, CDR2 FQNEAQ. There are 17 residues in the CDR3. V trimming: 6 bases; J trimming: 3 bases; junction bases outside the gene matches: 15. This CDR3 is CASRRPLAGVQTDTQYF. For the CDR3, the DNA is TGTGCCAGCAGACGACCGCTGGCGGGAGTACAAACAGATACGCAGTATTTT.

This chain connects TRBV29-1 to TRBJ1-2, with D possibly TRBD1 on 6 matching bases. V was pared by 3 bases and J by 4 bases, with 15 bases between. CDR3 length: 14 amino acids. CDR1 and CDR2 from the germline V gene are SQVTM and ANQGSEA. The CDR3 reads CSVEEGGGSYGYTF. As DNA, the CDR3 is TGCAGCGTTGAGGAGGGAGGGGGTAGCTATGGCTACACCTTC.

The rearrangement joins TRBV18 to TRBJ2-3, with D maybe TRBD2 (5 bases). Germline CDR1 KGHSH, CDR2 LQKENI. This CDR3 has 17 residues. With 1 base removed from V and 8 bases from J, the gap between germline ends came to 22 bases. The CDR3 DNA is TGTGCCAGCTCACCACTTCGTTCGGGATGGGGTGGTGGTACGCAGTATTTT. Its translation: CASSPLRSGWGGGTQYF.

The J gene is TRBJ2-3, the V gene TRBV27, with 9 positions matching TRBD2. Per the germline V gene, CDR1 is MNHEY and CDR2 is SMNVEV (reference sequence). This CDR3 has 15 amino acids. Trimming removed 9 bases from V and 2 bases from J; junction bases left unmatched: 9. CDR3 bases: TGTGCCAGTTCACATAGCGGGAGAGCCACAGATACGCAGTATTTT. This encodes CASSHSGRATDTQYF.

V usage is TRBV7-9 and J usage is TRBJ1-1; 8 bases line up with TRBD1. The length of the CDR3 is 15 residues. After removal of 2 bases from V and 5 bases from J, the junction contained 7 bases not matched to a gene. Germline assignment: CDR1 SEHNR and CDR2 FQNEAQ (reference sequence). The CDR3, as DNA: TGTGCCAGCAGCTTACAGGGGGCGCTAAGGACTGAAGCTTTCTTT. Its protein product is CASSLQGALRTEAFF. The variable domain in full, completed from reference TRBV7-9 and TRBJ1-1, reads DTGVSQNPRHKITKRGQNVTFRCDPISEHNRLYWYRQTLGQGPEFLTYFQNEAQLEKSRLLSDRFSAERPKGSFSTLEIQRTEQGDSAMYLCASSLQGALRTEAFFGQGTRLTVV.

V and J are TRBV29-1 and TRBJ2-5; D unresolved. V was cut by 8 bases and J by 3 bases, with 13 bases left in between. CDR1 and CDR2 from the germline V gene are SQVTM and ANQGSEA. CDR3 length: 12 residues. The CDR3 bases are TGCAGCATAAGGTGGCAGAAAGAGACCCAGTACTTC. This codes for CSIRWQKETQYF.

This chain connects TRBV28 to TRBJ2-5; D unresolved. The CDR3 extends over 15 amino acids. Germline lookup yields CDR1 MDHEN and CDR2 SYDVKM. The ends were cut back, 5 bases at V and 2 bases at J, with 15 bases in the middle. The CDR3: CASSPLSGYQETQYF. The CDR3 nucleotides are TGTGCCAGCAGTCCACTATCCGGGTATCAAGAGACCCAGTACTTC.

The rearrangement uses TRBV6-1 and TRBJ2-4; D is possibly TRBD1 or TRBD2 (5 bases each). The CDR3 loop spans 13 amino acids. Germline V gene sequence: CDR1 MNHNS, CDR2 SASEGT. The germline V and J ends were trimmed by 5 bases and 6 bases, with 11 bases remaining between them. The CDR3 protein is CASSRDLGNIQYF. The CDR3 DNA sequence: TGTGCCAGCAGTCGGGACCTCGGAAACATTCAGTACTTC.

The chain combines TRBV6-5 with TRBJ2-1, with unresolved D. CDR1 is MNHEY, CDR2 SVGAGI, per germline. V was cut by 5 bases and J by 2 bases, with 10 bases left in between. The CDR3 is 14 residues long. The CDR3 protein is CASSILGAYNEQFF. CDR3 DNA: TGTGCCAGCAGTATCCTCGGCGCCTACAATGAGCAGTTCTTC.

This rearrangement joins TRBV28 to TRBJ2-5; a weak D match, TRBD2 (6 bases). CDR3 length equals 15 residues. Germline-derived CDR1 and CDR2 are MDHEN and SYDVKM. The V end lost 7 bases, the J end lost 2 bases, and 17 bases lay between the germline ends. CDR3 bases: TGTGCCAGCACCCTAGGCGGGGCAGCTCAAGAGACCCAGTACTTC. Protein sequence: CASTLGGAAQETQYF.

This chain links TRBV19 with TRBJ1-5, with TRBD1 matching 8 bases. The J segment lost 7 bases and the V segment lost 5 bases, leaving 7 bases of the junction unmatched. This CDR3 has 14 residues. Germline lookup yields CDR1 LNHDA and CDR2 SQIVND (reference sequence). The CDR3 loop is CASSPLGQGQPQHF. The CDR3 bases are TGTGCCAGTAGTCCCTTAGGACAGGGACAGCCCCAGCATTTT.

J is TRBJ2-1 and V is TRBV9; TRBD2 aligns across 7 bases. The junction had 9 bases not matched to a gene; V was cut back by 3 bases and J by 6 bases. Germline CDR1 reads SGDLS; CDR2 reads YYNGEE. The CDR3 is 15 residues long. The CDR3 spells CASSALAALSNEQFF. The CDR3 DNA follows: TGTGCCAGCAGCGCGCTAGCGGCTTTATCCAATGAGCAGTTCTTC. Full variable domain (missing parts from reference TRBV9 and TRBJ2-1): DSGVTQTPKHLITATGQRVTLRCSPRSGDLSVYWYQQSLDQGLQFLIQYYNGEERAKGNILERFSAQQFPDLHSELNLSSLELGDSALYFCASSALAALSNEQFFGPGTRLTVL.

The chain has TRBV7-8 and TRBJ2-1; D is unresolved. The CDR3 consists of 16 residues. Germline V CDR1 and CDR2: SGHVS, FQNEAQ. Trimming left V 2 bases short and J 4 bases short, with 15 bases between. In DNA, the CDR3 is TGTGCCAGCAGCTTAAACGGTGTTCACAGTTACAATGAGCAGTTCTTC. Its protein is CASSLNGVHSYNEQFF. The full variable domain, rest sourced from reference TRBV7-8 and TRBJ2-1, is GAGVSQSPRYKVAKRGQDVALRCDPISGHVSLFWYQQALGQGPEFLTYFQNEAQLDKSGLPSDRFFAERPEGSVSTLKIQRTQQEDSAVYLCASSLNGVHSYNEQFFGPGTRLTVL.

This clone appeared a single time. The same CDR3 also results from other DNA sequences found in this sample. This rearrangement joins TRBV5-1 to TRBJ2-3; 9 bases match TRBD2. The V gene's germline CDR1 is SGHRS and CDR2 YFSETQ. This CDR3 contains 15 residues. J gave up 3 bases and V 0 bases, and 2 bases lay outside the gene matches. The CDR3 region is CASSLVAGGTDTQYF. The CDR3 nucleotides are TGCGCCAGCAGCTTGGTGGCGGGAGGGACAGATACGCAGTATTTT.